This T cell receptor (beta chain) was obtained from a study of beta chain features in type 1 diabetes. Study-level information: Taken together, all samples contributed some 98 million examined sorted cells.

The investigators reverse transcribed all of the isolated RNA, so they sequenced expressed TCRB transcripts. TCRdb keeps only in-frame clones here, not all; method: immunoSEQ multiplex PCR. Among fewer than 350,000 clones listed, 15% were seen once. The study, taken as a whole, reports: Researchers report that Type 1 diabetes patients had moderately but significantly shorter TCRB CDR3s across all four CD4+ subsets. The question left open here concerned HLA type influencing TCRB rearrangement. Compared with healthy donors, patients appeared to share more similar naive, central memory and regulatory TCRB repertoires.

This clone was counted a few times. The antigen is not known. This clonotype was sampled from a man between 18 and 29 years old with type 1 diabetes. What was sequenced was naive CD4+ T cells from blood.

CDR3 amino acids: CASRRQGAFSDTQYF. As DNA, the CDR3 is TGTGCCAGTAGGCGACAGGGGGCGTTTTCGGATACGCAGTATTTT. This chain links TRBV19 with TRBJ2-3, with 10 bases lining up with TRBD1. The CDR3 spans 15 residues. From germline, CDR1 is LNHDA and CDR2 SQIVND (reference sequence). The junction had 9 bases not matched to a gene; V was cut back by 6 bases and J by 6 bases.